What follows are 18 T cell receptor beta chains derived from one specimen sequenced in a study of cytomegalovirus exposure and HLA in healthy donors. This PCR relied on a set of 60 Vbeta primers and 13 Jbeta primers. Repertoires were generated with immunoSEQ multiplex PCR, while TCRdb's copy carries only in-frame clones and drops some. The sample contains about 80,000 clones, around 60% of which appear only once. Specimen: PBMCs. These receptors were collected from a male donor in good health and CMV-seropositive.

The chain couples TRBV11-2 to TRBJ2-3; 10 bases are a match to TRBD2. J lost 0 bases, V lost 3 bases, and 6 bases had no gene match. The CDR3 sequence is 17 residues long. Germline V gene lookup returns CDR1 SGHAT and CDR2 FQNNGV. The CDR3 bases are TGTGCCAGCAGCTTGGGTGGACTAGCGGCCAGCACAGATACGCAGTATTTT. Its protein is CASSLGGLAASTDTQYF.

V gene TRBV21-1 combines with J gene TRBJ2-5; whether TRBD1, the table's D call, matches the DNA was not checked. TRBV21-1 has pseudogene status. The CDR3 length is 16 residues. CDR3 protein: CAGVPCEDRKQETQYF. For the CDR3, the DNA is TGTGCCGGCGTACCGTGTGAGGACAGGAAACAAGAGACCCAGTACTTC.

The chain combines TRBV5-1 with TRBJ1-6; D is perhaps TRBD1 (6 bases). This CDR3 region has 14 residues. Germline V gives CDR1 SGHRS, CDR2 YFSETQ. V gave up 0 bases and J gave up 7 bases, with 8 bases separating them. This chain's CDR3 is CASSLGQENSPLHF. DNA of the CDR3: TGCGCCAGCAGCTTGGGACAGGAAAATTCACCCCTCCACTTT.

Written as DNA, the CDR3 is TGTGCCAGCAGCCCGGAGGGGAGTGTGGACCTCTATGGCTACACCTTC. Its protein is CASSPEGSVDLYGYTF. This chain uses TRBV7-9 with TRBJ1-2; tentatively, D is TRBD1 (5 bases). V gave up 5 bases and J gave up 4 bases, with 20 bases separating them. The CDR3 is made up of 16 amino acids. Germline loops: CDR1 SEHNR, CDR2 FQNEAQ (reference sequence).

The chain joins TRBV6-5 to TRBJ2-5, with D maybe TRBD2 (5 bases). The CDR3 length is 13 residues. The germline gives CDR1 MNHEY, CDR2 SVGAGI. The germline V and J ends were trimmed by 2 bases and 10 bases, with 14 bases remaining between them. The CDR3 reads CASSYEREMDQYF. The CDR3 DNA is TGTGCCAGCAGTTACGAAAGGGAGATGGACCAGTACTTC.

This clone has a handful of counts. CDR3 residues: CASQAFSGNTIYF. The CDR3 DNA follows: TGTGCCAGCCAGGCATTCTCTGGAAACACCATATATTTT. The V and J genes are TRBV2 and TRBJ1-3; D gene uncertain. Trimming shortened V by 8 bases and J by 0 bases, and 8 bases separated the two germline ends. This CDR3 contains 13 residues. From germline, CDR1 is SNHLY and CDR2 FYNNEI.

A few counts support this clone. The gene calls are TRBV5-1 and TRBJ1-1; D gene uncertain. Germline loops: CDR1 SGHRS, CDR2 YFSETQ. V was pared by 4 bases and J by 2 bases, with 15 bases between. The length of the CDR3 is 15 residues. The CDR3 DNA sequence: TGCGCCAGCAGCGCCAACTCCCCCTCTAACACTGAAGCTTTCTTT. Amino acid sequence: CASSANSPSNTEAFF.

The chain recombines TRBV10-3 with TRBJ1-4; unclear D gene. CDR1 ENHRY and CDR2 SYGVKD come from the germline V gene. V lost 8 bases, J lost 8 bases, and 12 bases lay in between. The CDR3 extends over 12 amino acids. The CDR3 protein is CAIGPEEEKLFF. The CDR3 region has the DNA TGTGCCATCGGCCCCGAGGAGGAAAAACTGTTTTTT.

The rearrangement links TRBV6-5 to TRBJ2-3; perhaps TRBD1 as D (6 bases). V lost 2 bases and J 8 bases, leaving 17 bases between the germline ends. This CDR3 is built from 15 residues. Germline V CDR1 and CDR2: MNHEY, SVGAGI. The DNA for the CDR3 is TGTGCCAGCAGTTACGCACAGCCCCAAGGGGGTACGCAGTATTTT. It is translated as CASSYAQPQGGTQYF.

The rearrangement links TRBV10-3 to TRBJ2-2; a weak D match, TRBD1 (6 bases). CDR1 and CDR2 (germline): ENHRY, SYGVKD. The length of the CDR3 is 15 residues. V dropped 6 bases and J dropped 4 bases, with 15 bases sitting between them. The CDR3: CAIRNEGVGTGELFF. The CDR3 DNA reads as TGTGCCATCAGAAATGAGGGGGTGGGCACCGGGGAGCTGTTTTTT.

This clone has just a few counts. J is TRBJ2-1 and V is TRBV6-1, with 7 bases matching TRBD1. The junction had 7 bases not matched to a gene; V was cut back by 11 bases and J by 3 bases. This CDR3 has 13 amino acids. The germline V gene encodes CDR1 MNHNS and CDR2 SASEGT. DNA for the CDR3: TGTGCCGCGACAGGGAGAAGCTACAATGAGCAGTTCTTC. Amino acid sequence: CAATGRSYNEQFF.

This sequence joins TRBV6-5 and TRBJ1-4, with D possibly TRBD1 on 5 matching bases. CDR1 is MNHEY, CDR2 SVGAGI, per germline. The CDR3 has 13 residues. Trimming took 7 bases from V and 8 from J, leaving 14 bases between them. The CDR3 coding sequence is TGTGCCAGCACTCACCGGGAGGGGGAAAAACTGTTTTTT. Residues: CASTHREGEKLFF.

This chain uses TRBV19 with TRBJ2-2, with 8 bases that match TRBD1. V trimming: 9 bases; J trimming: 5 bases; junction bases outside the gene matches: 17. Germline V gene data show CDR1 as LNHDA and CDR2 as SQIVND (reference sequence). This CDR3 region has 17 residues. Here the CDR3 reads CASRDRYLDRGTGELFF. DNA of the CDR3: TGTGCCAGCCGGGACAGGTACCTGGATCGTGGGACCGGGGAGCTGTTTTTT.

This clone turned up a few times. The chain has TRBV19 and TRBJ2-2; D ambiguous. The germline CDR1 and CDR2 sequences are LNHDA and SQIVND (reference sequence). The CDR3 runs 13 residues. Trimming took off 10 bases at V and 5 bases at J, with 14 bases between the two ends. The CDR3, as DNA: TGTGCCACCCTAGTGAGCGAGACCGGGGAGCTGTTTTTT. Translating it yields CATLVSETGELFF.

V and J are TRBV28 and TRBJ2-3; 10 nucleotides align to TRBD1. Germline V gene data show CDR1 as MDHEN and CDR2 as SYDVKM. This CDR3 comprises 16 residues. Trimming took 7 bases from V and 0 from J; bases not matched to a gene: 7. The CDR3, as DNA: TGTGCCAGCACCTCTAGGGGACAGGGGAGCACAGATACGCAGTATTTT. Translated: CASTSRGQGSTDTQYF.

The rearrangement joins TRBV29-1 to TRBJ2-1; 13 bases map to TRBD2. Germline CDR1 reads SQVTM; CDR2 reads ANQGSEA. CDR3 length: 15 residues. V was pared by 4 bases and J by 5 bases, with 5 bases of the junction left unmatched. CDR3 nucleotides: TGCAGCGTTGTGGGACTAGCGGGGATAGACAATGAGCAGTTCTTC. Encoded protein: CSVVGLAGIDNEQFF.

In this sample, this clone turned up once. This chain joins TRBV28 and TRBJ2-1, with 12 bases identical to TRBD2. Trimming cost V 3 bases and J 3 bases; bases outside gene matches: 6. Per the germline V gene, CDR1 is MDHEN and CDR2 is SYDVKM. The CDR3 contains 17 residues. The DNA for the CDR3 is TGTGCCAGCAGTTTTAGGACTAGCGGGATTATCTACAATGAGCAGTTCTTC. This encodes CASSFRTSGIIYNEQFF.

The V gene is TRBV11-1, the J gene TRBJ2-7, with TRBD1 identical over 8 bases. Unmatched junction bases numbered 3, after V lost 5 bases and J lost 0 bases. The CDR3 runs to 14 residues. In germline, CDR1 is SGHAT, CDR2 FQDESV (reference sequence). In nucleotides, the CDR3 is TGTGCCAGCAGCCGGGACAGGCTCTCCTACGAGCAGTACTTC. Translated: CASSRDRLSYEQYF.